The present T cell receptor (beta chain) was sequenced within a study of patients and donors after allogeneic stem cell transplantation (dated by TCRdb to between 2020 and 2021). V loses 5 bases of germline sequence and J loses 4 bases, and the interval between the two ends is 21 bases. Taken from the germline V gene (reference sequence), the CDR1 and CDR2 loops are MNHEY and SMNVEV. Reading from cysteine to phenylalanine, the CDR3 counts 17 amino acids. The CDR3 DNA has 51 bases and is translated from base 1. This clonotype was found a few times. What antigen it recognizes has not been identified. Per-base qualities were not stored, and no clone one base away is much larger. Libraries were constructed by RT-PCR. Instrument on record: NextSeq 550. Starting from the raw public reads, TCRdb applied fastp trimming at Q25, assembled clones with MiXCR and retained in-frame beta chains. Rows are combined by CDR3 protein, so each entry shows the most common genes and DNA. This sample comprises about 960,000 distinct CDR3 sequences, 18% of them detected only once. In total, the top ten clones hold under 6.5% of the sample.

Sequencing was done on a sample of blood, either unsorted or a sorted T cell fraction (not recorded which). This clonotype originated in a human donor who was either an allogeneic HSCT recipient or a stem cell or donor lymphocyte infusion donor (not recorded which). It is not recorded whose cells these are; they may come from a transplant donor. The receptor chain draws on TRBV27 and TRBJ1-5; no D segment can be confidently identified. The DNA sequence is as follows: TGTGCCAGCAGTCCCCTCGGACTGATTAATGGGAATCAGCCCCAGCATTTT. Protein translation: CASSPLGLINGNQPQHF.